This section outlines one T cell receptor beta chain sequence together with its context. The CDR3 spans 17 residues. Trimming cost V 2 bases and J 8 bases; bases outside gene matches: 13. Germline values: CDR1 PRHDT, CDR2 FYEKMQ (reference sequence). This sample was taken from a study of blood T cell repertoires in COVID-19. At the level of the study: Material from acute and convalescent COVID-19 was sourced from the United States, Italy and Spain. Sources were T cells, B-cell-depleted T cells, or PBMCs; the material itself was cDNA or gDNA.

In the authors' workflow: Amplified reference gene primers provided the basis for estimating nucleated cell counts. Produced via immunoSEQ multiplex PCR; TCRdb's table is partial and in-frame only. Clone size and the V and J calls come from that table; the DNA yielded D and trimming. In the table there are some 110,000 clones, 75% to 95% of which are singletons. The sample was peripheral blood. The clonotype comes from a human donor in a cohort sampled during active COVID-19. The V gene is TRBV13, the J gene TRBJ2-4; TRBD2 agrees at 9 bases. The CDR3: CASSLFGSGGPADIQYF. CDR3 DNA: TGTGCCAGCAGCTTATTCGGTAGCGGGGGACCTGCGGACATTCAGTACTTC.